This T cell receptor (beta chain) was identified during a study of cytomegalovirus exposure and HLA in healthy donors. The CDR3 length is 13 residues. CDR1 is MNHEY and CDR2 is SMNVEV in the germline V gene (reference sequence). The V end was cut by 3 bases, the J end by 6 bases, with 10 bases between. Primers for the PCR totalled 60 Vbeta and 13 Jbeta. Libraries were prepared by immunoSEQ multiplex PCR; TCRdb keeps only in-frame clonotypes and omits some of them. The repertoire has 85,000 to 100,000 clones, roughly 86% of them found once; the top ten carry around a tenth. Input material: PBMCs. The TCR originated in a man aged 25-40 years in good health and CMV-seropositive. The chain combines TRBV27 with TRBJ2-3; D uncertain. CDR3 in amino acids: CASSFGSRDTQYF. The CDR3 DNA sequence: TGTGCCAGCAGTTTTGGCTCGAGGGATACGCAGTATTTT.